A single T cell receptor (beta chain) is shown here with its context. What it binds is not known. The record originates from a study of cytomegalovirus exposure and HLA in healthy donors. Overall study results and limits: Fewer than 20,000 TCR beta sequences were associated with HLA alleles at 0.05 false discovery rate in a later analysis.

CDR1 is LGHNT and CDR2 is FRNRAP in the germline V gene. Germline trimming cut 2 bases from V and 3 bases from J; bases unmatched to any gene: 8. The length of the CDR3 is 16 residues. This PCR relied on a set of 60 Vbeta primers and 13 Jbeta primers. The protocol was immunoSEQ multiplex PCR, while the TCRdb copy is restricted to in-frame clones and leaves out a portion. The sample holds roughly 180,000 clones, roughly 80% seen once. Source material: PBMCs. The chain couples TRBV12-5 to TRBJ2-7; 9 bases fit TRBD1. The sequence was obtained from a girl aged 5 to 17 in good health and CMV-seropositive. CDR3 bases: TGTGCTAGTGGTTTGACGACCGGGACAGGGAGCTACGAGCAGTACTTC. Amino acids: CASGLTTGTGSYEQYF.